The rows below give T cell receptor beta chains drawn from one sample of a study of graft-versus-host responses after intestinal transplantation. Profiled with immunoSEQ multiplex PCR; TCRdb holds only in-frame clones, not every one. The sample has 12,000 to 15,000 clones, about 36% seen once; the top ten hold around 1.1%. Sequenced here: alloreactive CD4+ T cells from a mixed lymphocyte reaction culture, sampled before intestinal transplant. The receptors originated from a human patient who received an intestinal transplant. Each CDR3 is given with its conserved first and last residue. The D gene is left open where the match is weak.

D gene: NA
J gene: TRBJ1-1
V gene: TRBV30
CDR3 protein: CAWSVEGGVYTEAFF

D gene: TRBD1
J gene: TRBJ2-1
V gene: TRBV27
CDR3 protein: CASSQPGQTLSEQFF

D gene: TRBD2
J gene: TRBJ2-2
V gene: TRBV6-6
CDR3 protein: CASSTVLAANTGELFF

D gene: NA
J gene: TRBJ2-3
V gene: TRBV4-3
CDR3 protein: CASSPAAGATDTQYF

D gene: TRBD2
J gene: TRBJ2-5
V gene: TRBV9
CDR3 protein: CASSVYSGGPQETQYF

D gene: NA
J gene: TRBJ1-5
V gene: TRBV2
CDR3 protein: CASSEAQPIRPQHF

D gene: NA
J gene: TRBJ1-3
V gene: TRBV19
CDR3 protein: CASSHINPGNTIYF

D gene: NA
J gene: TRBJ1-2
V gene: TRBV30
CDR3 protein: CAWSVGPYGYTF

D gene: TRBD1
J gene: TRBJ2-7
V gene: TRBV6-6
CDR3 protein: CASSYSLDRVQEQYF

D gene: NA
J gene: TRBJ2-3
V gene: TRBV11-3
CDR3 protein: CASSLVGADTQYF

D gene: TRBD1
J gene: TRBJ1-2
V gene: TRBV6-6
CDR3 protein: CASTKLQGGSYGYTF

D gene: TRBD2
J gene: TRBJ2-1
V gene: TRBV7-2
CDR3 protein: CASSSRTSAYNEQFF

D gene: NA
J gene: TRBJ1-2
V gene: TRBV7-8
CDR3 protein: CASSLIVGGHTF

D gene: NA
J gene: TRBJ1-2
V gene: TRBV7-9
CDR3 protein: CASGPLDGYTF

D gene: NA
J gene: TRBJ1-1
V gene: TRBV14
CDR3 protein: CASSQDRAGRRAFF

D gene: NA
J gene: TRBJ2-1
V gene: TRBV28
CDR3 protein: CASSLSNEQFF

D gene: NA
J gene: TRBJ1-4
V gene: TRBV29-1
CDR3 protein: CSASRQHEGEKLFF

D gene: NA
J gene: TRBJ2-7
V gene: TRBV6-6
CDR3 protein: CASSYGGGPSSYEQYF

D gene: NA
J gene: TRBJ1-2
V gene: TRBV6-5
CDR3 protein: CASSYSSQGSGYTF

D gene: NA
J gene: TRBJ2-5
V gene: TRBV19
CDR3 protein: CASSTVSFQETQYF

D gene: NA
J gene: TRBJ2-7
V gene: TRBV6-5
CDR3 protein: CASSYNSKAYEQYF

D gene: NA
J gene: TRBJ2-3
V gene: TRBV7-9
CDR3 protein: CASSLGRMGGPGDTQYF

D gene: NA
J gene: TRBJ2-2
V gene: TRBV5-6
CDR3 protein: CASSLAWGLGTGELFF

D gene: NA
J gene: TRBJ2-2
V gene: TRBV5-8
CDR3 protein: CASSLRGQGSTGELFF

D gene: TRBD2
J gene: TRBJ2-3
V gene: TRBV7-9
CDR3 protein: CASSQGGSGGAFRDTQYF

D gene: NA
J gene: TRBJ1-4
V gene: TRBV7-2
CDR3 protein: CASSFFGSNEKLFF

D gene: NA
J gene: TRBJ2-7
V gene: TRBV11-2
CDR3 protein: CASSYLGGYEQYF

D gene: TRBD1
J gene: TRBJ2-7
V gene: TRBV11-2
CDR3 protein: CASSPRQGRFHEQYF